This record concerns one T cell receptor (beta chain) sequence. Its antigen remains unknown. Using immunoSEQ multiplex PCR, the repertoire was profiled, and TCRdb retains in-frame clones only, with some absent. This table holds about 480,000 clones, around 85% found once. The sample belongs to a study of Ad26.COV2.S vaccination and SARS-CoV-2 variants. Study as a whole: This donor came from the COV1001 trial of Ad26.COV2.S. Administration of Ad26.COV2.S was intramuscular, either once or twice 56 days apart. Study observations and caveats: Substantial breadth in spike-specific CD8+ and CD4+ T cell responses was reportedly seen after vaccination.

With 3 bases removed from V and 0 bases from J, the gap between germline ends came to 8 bases. Germline CDR1 and CDR2: LNHDA and SQIVND (reference sequence). The CDR3 is made up of 14 amino acids. Treatment indicated: about 20 received Ad26.COV2.S at low or high dose, single or two shots; a few received placebo; per-sample allocation not given. On day 63 after the first injection, vaccine and placebo recipients gave samples. Within Boston, the person who donated was an adult of 18-55 years. The sequences come from peripheral blood, collected in a trial of Ad26.COV2.S vaccine versus placebo. This receptor was identified in a person between 18 and 59 years old who received the Ad26.COV2.S COVID-19 vaccine or a placebo. This chain links TRBV19 with TRBJ1-1; D remains ambiguous. CDR3 loop: CASSMSQLNTEAFF. DNA for the CDR3: TGTGCCAGTAGTATGTCCCAGTTGAACACTGAAGCTTTCTTT.